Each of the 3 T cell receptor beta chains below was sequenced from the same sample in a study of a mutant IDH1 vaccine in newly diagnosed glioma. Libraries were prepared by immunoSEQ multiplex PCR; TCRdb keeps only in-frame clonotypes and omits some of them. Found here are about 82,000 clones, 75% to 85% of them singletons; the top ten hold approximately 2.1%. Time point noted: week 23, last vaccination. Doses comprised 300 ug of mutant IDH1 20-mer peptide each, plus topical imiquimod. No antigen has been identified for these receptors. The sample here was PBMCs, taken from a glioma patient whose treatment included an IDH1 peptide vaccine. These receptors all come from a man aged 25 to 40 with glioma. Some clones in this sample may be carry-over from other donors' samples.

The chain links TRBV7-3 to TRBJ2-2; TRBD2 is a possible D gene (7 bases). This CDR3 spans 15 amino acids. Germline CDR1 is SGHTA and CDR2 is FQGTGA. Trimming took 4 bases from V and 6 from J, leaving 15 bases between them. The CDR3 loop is CASSSRGGSPGELFF. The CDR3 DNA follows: TGTGCCAGCAGCTCAAGGGGGGGATCTCCCGGGGAGCTGTTTTTT.

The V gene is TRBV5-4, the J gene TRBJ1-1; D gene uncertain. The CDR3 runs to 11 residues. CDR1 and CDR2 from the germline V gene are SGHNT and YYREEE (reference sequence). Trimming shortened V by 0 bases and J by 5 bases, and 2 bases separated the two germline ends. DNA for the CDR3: TGTGCCAGCAGCTTGGGAACTGAAGCTTTCTTT. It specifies CASSLGTEAFF.

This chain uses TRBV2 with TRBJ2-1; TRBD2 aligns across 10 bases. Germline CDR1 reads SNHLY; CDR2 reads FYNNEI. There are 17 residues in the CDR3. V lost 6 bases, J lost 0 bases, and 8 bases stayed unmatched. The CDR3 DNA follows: TGTGCCAGCAGCTACGGGACTAGCGCGAGCTCCTACAATGAGCAGTTCTTC. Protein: CASSYGTSASSYNEQFF. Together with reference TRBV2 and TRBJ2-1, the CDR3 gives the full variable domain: EPEVTQTPSHQVTQMGQEVILRCVPISNHLYFYWYRQILGQKVEFLVSFYNNEISEKSEIFDDQFSVERPDGSNFTLKIRSTKLEDSAMYFCASSYGTSASSYNEQFFGPGTRLTVL.